This entry describes one T cell receptor (beta chain). This clonotype appeared many times. This clone's antigen is unknown. Base qualities are missing; no much larger clone stands one base away. Hyperthyroidism was defined as stable when no progression to ophthalmopathy occurred within 18 months of follow-up. Hyperthyroidism patients were newly diagnosed, were aged 18 to 65 years, and had a disease duration under 2 months. Patients with other autoimmune diseases, uncontrolled infections, pregnancy or lactation were excluded from the study. Clinical symptoms, serum thyroxine, TRAb, thyroid ultrasound and orbital computed tomography were used for diagnosis. Ficoll-Paque density gradient centrifugation was used to isolate PBMCs from under 11 ml of fresh peripheral blood. Total RNA was extracted using Trizol reagent, and RNA quality was checked on an Agilent 2100 Bioanalyzer. The data were taken from a study of Graves' ophthalmopathy and Graves' hyperthyroidism (dated 2018 in TCRdb). For the study in its entirety: Peripheral blood was collected before any treatment was given, at the time of initial diagnosis. Following sampling, methimazole starting at 30 mg daily was administered to hyperthyroidism patients, and high-dose intravenous methylprednisolone was administered to ophthalmopathy patients. The approximately 98 discovery patients were randomly divided into training and test sets at a 7:3 ratio. To tell Graves' ophthalmopathy apart from Graves' hyperthyroidism, and to predict which patients would progress to ophthalmopathy, the study relied on TCR beta repertoire signatures. The independent validation cohort included about 20 hyperthyroidism patients plus 17 patients who later progressed from hyperthyroidism to ophthalmopathy. T-cell repertoires of thyroid tissue and blood were compared in 5 or 6 hyperthyroidism patients. A discovery set of 90 to 100 patients (under 45 ophthalmopathy, 57 stable hyperthyroidism) was enrolled to explore V-J signatures distinguishing ophthalmopathy from hyperthyroidism. In total, approximately 130 blood samples were TCR-sequenced: 40 to 45 ophthalmopathy, some 75 hyperthyroidism and about 17 hyperthyroidism-to-ophthalmopathy patients.

TCR beta CDR3 regions were amplified from RNA transcripts for repertoire sequencing. A first-round RT-PCR used HTBI primers with the Qiagen OneStep RT-PCR kit, followed by a second-round multiplex PCR, size selection and purification. Libraries were sequenced on an Illumina HiSeq2000 using paired-end 100 bp reads. On the authors' methods: SOAPnuke was used to process the reads, removing any read that contained adapters or uncalled bases, had a mean Phred below 15, or lacked an exact match to the constant primer or identifier. COPE v1.2.5 was used to merge the high-quality paired reads. Each unique nucleotide sequence was treated as a clonotype, and MiTCR v1.1 was used to align the clonotypes to the IMGT TRB V, D and J references. The analysis was limited to V-J combinations with a frequency above 0.0001, which together covered approximately 99% of repertoires. For each V-J combination, a TCR clonal expansion and chaos score was defined as the ratio of F50 clonal expansion to chaos observed in the TCRdist matrix. Features were reduced by Welch's t-statistics and random forest to more than 10 V-J combinations, which fed a naive Bayes classifier. The Morisita-Horn index was used to measure how similar the thyroid and blood repertoires were. The public reads were reanalyzed by TCRdb: fastp trimming at Q25, MiXCR alignment, in-frame beta chains only. When rows share a CDR3 protein, they turn into one entry using the most common DNA and genes. What appears here as the V and J calls and clone size reflects TCRdb's work, not the paper's. For this sample there are hundreds of thousands of distinct CDR3 sequences; 22% appear just once. The top ten clones comprise 7.1% of the sample.

Taken from the germline V gene, the CDR1 and CDR2 loops are MNHEY and SVGAGI. The CDR3 runs 15 residues from the cysteine to the phenylalanine. Of the read, only the CDR3 DNA is kept; its 45 bases are in frame from base 1. Relative to germline, V is missing 7 bases and J is missing 1 base, with 5 bases of the junction outside any gene match. Study-wide findings and limitations: In validation, the model predicted ophthalmopathy progression with roughly 68% sensitivity and approximately 78% specificity; fewer than 15 predicted patients were CT-confirmed with GO in a median of around 6 months. Most expanded thyroid clonotypes with frequency above 0.001 were also detected in blood, suggesting blood repertoires may reflect the thyroid immune response. The 13-signature model separated ophthalmopathy from stable hyperthyroidism with around 90% sensitivity and almost 84% specificity in cross-validation, and 80%/75% in the test set. Sample size was not statistically predetermined, and group allocation was not concealed from the investigators.

The sequence derives from a woman younger than 35 with stable Graves' hyperthyroidism. Some clones in this sample may be carry-over from other donors' samples. Donor details come from another sample of the same person, matched by shared clones. Sequencing was done on a sample of peripheral blood. In this chain, TRBV6-5 is recombined with TRBJ2-2, with TRBD2 identical over 8 junction bases. The CDR3 reads as follows: CASTYSGENTGELFF. The nucleotide sequence is given as TGTGCCAGCACCTATAGCGGGGAGAACACCGGGGAGCTGTTTTTT.